The subject of this entry is one T cell receptor (beta chain). Its cognate antigen is unknown. This sample is part of a study of vaccination effects on CD4 cells after COVID-19. Overall study: Sampling occurred a median 72 days post second dose, range 14 to 241.

Regarding the study as a whole: Late post-vaccination samples showed marked contraction of infection- and vaccine-induced clones.

The CDR3 extends over 13 amino acids. Trimming removed 0 bases at V and 7 bases at J, with 7 bases between. The germline CDR1 and CDR2 sequences are GTSNPN and SVGIG (reference sequence). TCRdb's table, derived via immunoSEQ multiplex PCR, lists solely in-frame clones and lacks some. The repertoire includes fewer than 15,000 clones, approximately 68% of them detected once, and roughly 25% sits in the top ten. Expansion of antigen-specific CD4+ T cells with viral peptide pools was carried out by the ViraFEST assay before sequencing. Upon completion of around ten days in culture, CD4+ T cells were isolated. Everyone in the study got two shots of either the BNT162b2 or mRNA-1273 vaccine.

This clonotype was obtained from a human donor who received a COVID-19 vaccine. The material sequenced was CD4+ T cells from PBMCs cultured with HCoV-NL63 spike peptides, taken after COVID-19 vaccination. The genes are TRBV30 and TRBJ1-6; no definite D call. Here the CDR3 DNA reads TGTGCCTGGAGTGTACAGCTAAATTCACCCCTCCACTTT. Protein product: CAWSVQLNSPLHF. Filled out from reference TRBV30 and TRBJ1-6, the complete variable domain reads SQTIHQWPATLVQPVGSPLSLECTVEGTSNPNLYWYRQAAGRGLQLLFYSVGIGQISSEVPQNLSASRPQDRQFILSSKKLLLSDSGFYLCAWSVQLNSPLHFGNGTRLTVT.